These T cell receptor beta chains were read from a single sample in a study of blood T cell repertoires in COVID-19. Produced via immunoSEQ multiplex PCR; TCRdb's table is partial and in-frame only. The sample lists about 150,000 clones; 80% were seen once. The specimen sequenced was peripheral blood. The receptors shown here come from a man aged 60 to 69 with acute or convalescent COVID-19. Both conserved end residues are part of each CDR3. The order of the fields is J gene, V gene, CDR3 protein.

>TRBJ2-3|TRBV2
CASSEEGAGDTQYF
>TRBJ2-5|TRBV24-1
CATRPASGGDNQETQYF
>TRBJ2-7|TRBV7-2
CASSGGQGYEQYF
>TRBJ1-1|TRBV6-5
CASSYSVQNTEAFF
>TRBJ1-1|TRBV7-9
CASSLGRGTSMNTEAFF
>TRBJ2-5|TRBV10-3
CAISGWTGQETQYF
>TRBJ1-1|TRBV5-1
CASSLTPGVTEAFF
>TRBJ1-1|TRBV4-1
CASSQSGRVNTEAFF
>TRBJ1-5|TRBV19
CASSVQGNNQPQHF
>TRBJ1-1|TRBV7-9
CASSLGQGMNTEAFF
>TRBJ2-7|TRBV7-2
CASSLVGGLDEQYF
>TRBJ1-6|TRBV6-5
CASSSTGGSPLHF
>TRBJ2-1|TRBV6-6
CASSYPGRGRNEQFF
>TRBJ2-3|TRBV4-2
CASSQDAGGPTDTQYF
>TRBJ2-3|TRBV4-2
CASSQDAPGLSDTQYF
>TRBJ2-5|TRBV14
CASSPLRGGPRYF
>TRBJ1-1|TRBV7-9
CASSSRTANTEAFF
>TRBJ1-1|TRBV11-2
CASSLSGGITEAFF
>TRBJ2-7|TRBV5-4
CASSFGTGAVYEQYF
>TRBJ1-1|TRBV10-3
CAISGGTGGSTEAFF
>TRBJ2-7|TRBV7-9
CASSFRLPFSGRGDEQYF
>TRBJ1-1|TRBV7-8
CASSSGGPTEAFF
>TRBJ1-6|TRBV5-6
CASSSGLPNSPLHF
>TRBJ1-2|TRBV6-5
CASTDRGDRGYTF
>TRBJ2-3|TRBV27
CASSDPRVGPDTQYF
>TRBJ2-6|TRBV7-2
CASSSGEGGANVLTF
>TRBJ1-6|TRBV7-9
CASSSQASNSPLHF
>TRBJ1-3|TRBV7-9
CASSPRSWENTIYF
>TRBJ2-1|TRBV7-2
CASSSRLAGGNEQFF
>TRBJ2-1|TRBV7-2
CASSLSGYSWNEQFF
>TRBJ2-2|TRBV9
CASSYRQGGSRGELFF
>TRBJ1-6|TRBV20-1
CSASLTGDSSPLHF
>TRBJ1-1|TRBV9
CASSLGTGNTEAFF
>TRBJ1-4|TRBV7-6
CASSLGVAGFGNEKLFF
>TRBJ2-3|TRBV20-1
CSAQGASTQYF
>TRBJ1-1|TRBV5-6
CASTKVSGTEAFF
>TRBJ2-6|TRBV10-3
CAISEAGGSSGANVLTF
>TRBJ1-5|TRBV12-5
CASGLPTPGRNQPQHF